Following are 17 T cell receptor beta chains from one sample sequenced in a study of graft-versus-host responses after intestinal transplantation. The data were produced by immunoSEQ multiplex PCR, yet TCRdb's version contains in-frame clones alone and is incomplete. The repertoire holds about 71,000 clones, with approximately 94% as singletons. Their specific antigens are unknown. This material consisted of unstimulated CD8+ T cells sorted from spleen or lymph node cells, taken before intestinal transplant. These receptors were taken from a human donor who received an intestinal transplant.

This clone was found once. The rearrangement uses TRBV9 and TRBJ2-5, with a weak D call TRBD1 (6 bases). The ends were cut back, 3 bases at V and 1 base at J, with 13 bases in the middle. This CDR3 is 15 amino acids long. CDR1 and CDR2 (germline): SGDLS, YYNGEE. CDR3 sequence: CASSEDRLSQETQYF. CDR3 DNA sequence: TGTGCCAGCAGCGAGGACAGACTCTCCCAAGAGACCCAGTACTTC.

The chain carries TRBV7-9 and TRBJ2-5; no firm D call. The length of the CDR3 is 15 residues. Trimming took 5 bases from V and 2 from J, leaving 15 bases between them. Germline values: CDR1 SEHNR, CDR2 FQNEAQ (reference sequence). The CDR3: CASSPGDLGQETQYF. CDR3 DNA: TGTGCCAGCAGCCCAGGCGACCTGGGACAAGAGACCCAGTACTTC.

The rearrangement joins TRBV4-2 to TRBJ2-3; D unresolved. In germline, CDR1 is LGHNA, CDR2 YNFKEQ. Between the trimmed V and J ends, which lost 7 bases and 5 bases, there was a span of 13 bases. The CDR3 runs 13 residues. The CDR3 coding sequence is TGTGCCAGCATCCCGGAAGGCGGAGATACGCAGTATTTT. It codes for CASIPEGGDTQYF.

The chain links TRBV5-6 to TRBJ2-1, with 10 bases lining up with TRBD2. This CDR3 has 13 residues. CDR1 is SGHDT, CDR2 YYEEEE, per germline. J was trimmed by 9 bases and V by 2 bases; bases with no gene match: 2. The CDR3 protein is CASSFLAGVEQFF. As DNA, the CDR3 is TGTGCCAGCAGCTTCCTAGCGGGAGTTGAGCAGTTCTTC.

This chain uses TRBV6-5 with TRBJ2-7; 9 bases line up with TRBD1. The CDR3 covers 13 residues. Germline V lookup: CDR1 MNHEY, CDR2 SVGAGI. J was trimmed by 7 bases and V by 4 bases; bases with no gene match: 5. The CDR3 reads CASSLQGAGEQYF. For the CDR3, the DNA is TGTGCCAGCAGTTTACAGGGGGCCGGTGAGCAGTACTTC.

The chain combines TRBV4-2 with TRBJ2-7; 9 bases fit TRBD1. The V gene end was trimmed by 3 bases and the J gene end by 5 bases; junction bases not matched to a gene: 8. This CDR3 region has 15 residues. CDR1 and CDR2 from the germline V gene are LGHNA and YNFKEQ. The CDR3 DNA is TGTGCCAGCAGCCAGTTCCGGGACAGGGAGAACGAGCAGTACTTC. Translated: CASSQFRDRENEQYF.

V and J are TRBV27 and TRBJ2-2; possible D gene TRBD2, 6 bases. The CDR3 sequence is 16 residues long. Between the trimmed V and J ends, which lost 0 bases and 4 bases, there was a span of 12 bases. Germline CDR1 is MNHEY and CDR2 is SMNVEV (reference sequence). CDR3 sequence: CASSLSWRGPTGELFF. The CDR3 DNA is TGTGCCAGCAGTTTATCGTGGAGGGGACCCACCGGGGAGCTGTTTTTT.

This clone is a singleton in its sample. This chain links TRBV5-8 with TRBJ2-3; D is undetermined. Germline V gene data show CDR1 as SGHTS and CDR2 as YDEGEE. The CDR3 length is 18 residues. Trimming shortened V by 0 bases and J by 0 bases, and 17 bases separated the two germline ends. CDR3 in DNA: TGTGCCAGCAGCTTGGATTCGGGCAGACAATATAGCACAGATACGCAGTATTTT. Its protein product is CASSLDSGRQYSTDTQYF.

V gene TRBV18 combines with J gene TRBJ2-7; TRBD1 aligns across 8 bases. V shed 1 base, J shed 2 bases, and the junction held 7 bases outside the gene matches. The CDR3 sequence is 16 residues long. Germline V gene data show CDR1 as KGHSH and CDR2 as LQKENI. The CDR3 loop reads CASSPRRTGPTYEQYF. The CDR3 DNA sequence: TGTGCCAGCTCACCACGAAGGACAGGGCCCACCTACGAGCAGTACTTC.

This chain uses TRBV19 with TRBJ1-3; no reliable D call. From germline, CDR1 is LNHDA and CDR2 SQIVND (reference sequence). Trimming left V 5 bases short and J 8 bases short, with 4 bases between. The CDR3 is 10 residues long. The CDR3 DNA reads as TGTGCCAGTAGTGGGTACACCATATATTTT. It specifies CASSGYTIYF.

This sequence joins TRBV4-1 and TRBJ2-7; a possible D gene is TRBD2 (5 bases). Germline assignment: CDR1 MGHRA and CDR2 YSYEKL. The CDR3 consists of 15 residues. V was cut by 1 base and J by 0 bases, with 10 bases left in between. The CDR3 sequence is CASSQGTFTSYEQYF. The CDR3 DNA is TGCGCCAGCAGCCAAGGGACTTTTACCTCCTACGAGCAGTACTTC.

The CDR3 reads CASSLQGIAYEQYF. The CDR3 DNA reads as TGTGCCAGCAGTCTACAGGGGATTGCCTACGAGCAGTACTTC. The gene calls are TRBV7-6 and TRBJ2-7, with TRBD1 matching over 7 bases. The CDR3 loop spans 14 amino acids. Germline V CDR1 and CDR2: SGHVS, FNYEAQ. V lost 6 bases to trimming and J lost 2 bases; unmatched junction nucleotides: 7.

The rearrangement uses TRBV25-1 and TRBJ2-1; 8 bases are a match to TRBD2. Trimming took 1 base from V and 10 from J; bases not matched to a gene: 12. The CDR3 runs to 16 residues. Per the germline V gene, CDR1 is MGHDK and CDR2 is SYGVNS. The CDR3 protein is CASSELVLAGMDEQFF. The CDR3 nucleotides are TGTGCCAGCAGTGAATTGGTGTTAGCGGGAATGGACGAGCAGTTCTTC. The full variable domain, in which reference TRBV25-1 and TRBJ2-1 provide the parts outside the CDR3, is EADIYQTPRYLVIGTGKKITLECSQTMGHDKMYWYQQDPGMELHLIHYSYGVNSTEKGDLSSESTVSRIRTEHFPLTLESARPSHTSQYLCASSELVLAGMDEQFFGPGTRLTVL.

The rearrangement links TRBV6-1 to TRBJ2-7; D uncertain. CDR3 length equals 14 residues. Deletions cut 4 bases from V and 7 bases from J, with 17 bases between. The germline V gene has CDR1 MNHNS and CDR2 SASEGT. In DNA, the CDR3 is TGTGCCAGCAGTGGGGCTGTTGTGCTGTTGGAGCAGTACTTC. This encodes CASSGAVVLLEQYF.

The chain combines TRBV30 with TRBJ2-1; D unclear. Germline V lookup: CDR1 GTSNPN, CDR2 SVGIG (reference sequence). This CDR3 contains 17 residues. Deletions cut 3 bases from V and 4 bases from J, with 22 bases between. CDR3 amino acids: CAWSYYGKISIYNEQFF. The CDR3 coding sequence is TGTGCCTGGAGCTACTATGGGAAGATCTCAATTTACAATGAGCAGTTCTTC.

This clone is a singleton in its sample. This same CDR3 is encoded by further DNA sequences in the sample. V usage is TRBV7-2 and J usage is TRBJ1-2, with 8 bases fitting TRBD1. The CDR3 runs to 14 residues. J was trimmed by 7 bases and V by 1 base; bases with no gene match: 5. CDR1 and CDR2 (germline): SGHTA, FQGNSA. CDR3 sequence (DNA): TGTGCCAGCAGCTTAGTCGGTACAGGGGGTGGCTACACCTTC. Amino acid sequence: CASSLVGTGGGYTF.

J is TRBJ1-1 and V is TRBV30, with unresolved D. The V and J ends lost 2 bases and 1 base respectively, with 8 bases between them. Germline CDR1 is GTSNPN and CDR2 is SVGIG (reference sequence). The CDR3 totals 13 residues. The CDR3 DNA sequence: TGTGCCTGGAGTAGGCTTAAGAACACTGAAGCTTTCTTT. Its translation: CAWSRLKNTEAFF.